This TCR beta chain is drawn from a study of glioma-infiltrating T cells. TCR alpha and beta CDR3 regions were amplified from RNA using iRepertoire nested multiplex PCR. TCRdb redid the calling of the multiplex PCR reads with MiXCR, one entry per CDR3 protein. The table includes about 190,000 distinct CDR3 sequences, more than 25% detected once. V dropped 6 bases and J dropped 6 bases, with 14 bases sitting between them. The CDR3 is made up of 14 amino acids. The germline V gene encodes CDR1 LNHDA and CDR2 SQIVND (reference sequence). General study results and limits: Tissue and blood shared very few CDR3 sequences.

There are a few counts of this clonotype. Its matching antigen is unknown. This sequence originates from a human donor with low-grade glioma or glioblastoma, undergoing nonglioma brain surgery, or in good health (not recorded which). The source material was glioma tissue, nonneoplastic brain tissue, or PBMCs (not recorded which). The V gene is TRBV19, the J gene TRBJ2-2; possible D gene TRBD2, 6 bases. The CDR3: CASRDGGEAGELFF. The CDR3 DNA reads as TGTGCCAGTAGGGACGGGGGTGAGGCCGGGGAGCTGTTTTTT.